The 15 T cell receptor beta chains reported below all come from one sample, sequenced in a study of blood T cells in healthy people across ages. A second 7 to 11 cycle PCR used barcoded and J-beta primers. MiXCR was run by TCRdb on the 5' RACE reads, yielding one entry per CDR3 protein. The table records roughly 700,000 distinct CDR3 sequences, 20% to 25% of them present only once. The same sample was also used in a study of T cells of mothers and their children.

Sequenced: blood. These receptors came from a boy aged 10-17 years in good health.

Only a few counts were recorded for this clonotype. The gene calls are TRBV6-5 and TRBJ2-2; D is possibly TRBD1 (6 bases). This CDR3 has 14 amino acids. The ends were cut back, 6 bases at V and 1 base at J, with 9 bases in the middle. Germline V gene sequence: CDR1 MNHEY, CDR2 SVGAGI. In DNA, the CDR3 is TGTGCCAGCAGGATGACAGGGAACACCGGGGAGCTGTTTTTT. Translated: CASRMTGNTGELFF.

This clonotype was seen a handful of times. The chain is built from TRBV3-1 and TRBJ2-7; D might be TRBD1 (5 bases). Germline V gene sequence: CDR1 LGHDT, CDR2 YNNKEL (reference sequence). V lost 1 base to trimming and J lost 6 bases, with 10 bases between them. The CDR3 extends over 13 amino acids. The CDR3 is CASSQAVQGEQYF. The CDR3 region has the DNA TGTGCCAGCAGCCAAGCAGTTCAGGGCGAGCAGTACTTC.

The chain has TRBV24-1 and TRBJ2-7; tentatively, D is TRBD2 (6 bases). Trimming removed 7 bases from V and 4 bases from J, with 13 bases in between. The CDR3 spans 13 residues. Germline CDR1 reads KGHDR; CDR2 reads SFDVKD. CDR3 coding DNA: TGTGCCACCAGCGCGGGACCCGAATACGAGCAGTACTTC. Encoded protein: CATSAGPEYEQYF.

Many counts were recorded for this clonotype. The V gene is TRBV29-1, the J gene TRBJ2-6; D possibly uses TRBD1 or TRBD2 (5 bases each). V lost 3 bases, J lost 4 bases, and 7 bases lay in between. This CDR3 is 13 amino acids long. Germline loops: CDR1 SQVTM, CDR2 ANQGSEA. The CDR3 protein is CSVDRDGANVLTF. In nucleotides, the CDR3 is TGCAGCGTTGACAGGGACGGGGCCAACGTCCTGACTTTC.

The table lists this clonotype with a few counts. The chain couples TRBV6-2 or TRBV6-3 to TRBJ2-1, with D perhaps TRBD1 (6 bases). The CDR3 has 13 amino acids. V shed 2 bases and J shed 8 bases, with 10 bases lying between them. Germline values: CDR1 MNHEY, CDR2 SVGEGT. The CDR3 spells CASSYDRFDEQFF. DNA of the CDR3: TGTGCCAGCAGTTACGACAGGTTCGATGAGCAGTTCTTC.

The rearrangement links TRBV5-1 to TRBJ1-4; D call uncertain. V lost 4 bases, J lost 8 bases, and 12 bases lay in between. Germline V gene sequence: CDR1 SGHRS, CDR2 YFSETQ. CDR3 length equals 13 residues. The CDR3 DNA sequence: TGCGCCAGCAGCCCCGCACAGAGAGAAAAACTGTTTTTT. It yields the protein CASSPAQREKLFF.

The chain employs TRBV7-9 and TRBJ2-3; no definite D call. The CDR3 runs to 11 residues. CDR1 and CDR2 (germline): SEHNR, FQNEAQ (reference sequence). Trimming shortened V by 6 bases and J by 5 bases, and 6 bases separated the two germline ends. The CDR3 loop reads CASRNGDTQYF. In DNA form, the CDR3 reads TGTGCCAGCAGAAACGGAGATACGCAGTATTTT.

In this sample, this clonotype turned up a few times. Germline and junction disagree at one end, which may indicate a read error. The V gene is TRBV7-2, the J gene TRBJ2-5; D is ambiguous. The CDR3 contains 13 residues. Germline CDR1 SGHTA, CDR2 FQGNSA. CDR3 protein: CASSLVAQGTQYF. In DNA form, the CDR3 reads TGTGCCAGCAGCTTAGTGGCTCAAGGGACCCAGTACTTC.

Written as DNA, the CDR3 is TGTGCCATCAGTCCCGGCGACCCCTCCTACAATGAGCAGTTCTTC. This encodes CAISPGDPSYNEQFF. This chain joins TRBV10-3 and TRBJ2-1; no reliable D call. The CDR3 extends over 15 amino acids. Germline V CDR1 and CDR2: ENHRY, SYGVKD. V lost 5 bases and J 0 bases, leaving 11 bases between the germline ends.

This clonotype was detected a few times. The CDR3: CASSQGPGTSYEQYF. CDR3 in DNA: TGTGCCAGCAGCCAAGGTCCCGGGACAAGCTACGAGCAGTACTTC. The chain carries TRBV3-1 and TRBJ2-5; tentatively, D is TRBD1 (6 bases). Near its end, the DNA agrees better with TRBJ2-7, so the J call may be wrong. This CDR3 has 15 residues. Germline CDR1 and CDR2: LGHDT and YNNKEL (reference sequence).

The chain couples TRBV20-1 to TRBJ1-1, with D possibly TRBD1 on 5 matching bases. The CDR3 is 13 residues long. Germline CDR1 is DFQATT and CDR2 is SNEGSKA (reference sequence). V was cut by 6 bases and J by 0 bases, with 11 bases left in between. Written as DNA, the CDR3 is TGCAGTGCCTCAGGACACCTGAACACTGAAGCTTTCTTT. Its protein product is CSASGHLNTEAFF.

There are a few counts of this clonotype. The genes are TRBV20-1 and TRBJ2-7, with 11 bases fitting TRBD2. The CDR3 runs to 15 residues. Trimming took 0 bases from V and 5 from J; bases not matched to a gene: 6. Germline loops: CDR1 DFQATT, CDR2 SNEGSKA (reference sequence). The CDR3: CSARDKLAGADEQYF. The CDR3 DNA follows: TGCAGTGCTAGAGATAAACTAGCGGGAGCTGACGAGCAGTACTTC.

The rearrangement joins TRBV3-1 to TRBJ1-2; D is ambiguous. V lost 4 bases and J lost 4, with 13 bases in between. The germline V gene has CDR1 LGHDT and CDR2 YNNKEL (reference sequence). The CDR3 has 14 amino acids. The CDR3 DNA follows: TGTGCCAGCAGCCTAACCCGGGAAAGCTATGGCTACACCTTC. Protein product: CASSLTRESYGYTF.

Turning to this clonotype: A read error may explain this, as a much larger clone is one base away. The CDR3 protein is CGVRTGGYEQYF. The DNA of the CDR3 is TGCGGCGTTCGGACAGGGGGCTACGAGCAGTACTTC. The chain is built from TRBV29-1 and TRBJ2-7, with 10 bases aligning to TRBD1. There are 12 residues in the CDR3. Germline V gene lookup returns CDR1 SQVTM and CDR2 ANQGSEA.

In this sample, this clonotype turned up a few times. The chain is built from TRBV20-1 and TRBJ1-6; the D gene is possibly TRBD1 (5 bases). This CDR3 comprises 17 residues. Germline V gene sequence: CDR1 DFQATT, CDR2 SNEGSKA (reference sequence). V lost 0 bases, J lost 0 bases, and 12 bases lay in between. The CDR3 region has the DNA TGCAGTGCTAGAGATCTGAATGGGGCCTCCTATAATTCACCCCTCCACTTT. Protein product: CSARDLNGASYNSPLHF.